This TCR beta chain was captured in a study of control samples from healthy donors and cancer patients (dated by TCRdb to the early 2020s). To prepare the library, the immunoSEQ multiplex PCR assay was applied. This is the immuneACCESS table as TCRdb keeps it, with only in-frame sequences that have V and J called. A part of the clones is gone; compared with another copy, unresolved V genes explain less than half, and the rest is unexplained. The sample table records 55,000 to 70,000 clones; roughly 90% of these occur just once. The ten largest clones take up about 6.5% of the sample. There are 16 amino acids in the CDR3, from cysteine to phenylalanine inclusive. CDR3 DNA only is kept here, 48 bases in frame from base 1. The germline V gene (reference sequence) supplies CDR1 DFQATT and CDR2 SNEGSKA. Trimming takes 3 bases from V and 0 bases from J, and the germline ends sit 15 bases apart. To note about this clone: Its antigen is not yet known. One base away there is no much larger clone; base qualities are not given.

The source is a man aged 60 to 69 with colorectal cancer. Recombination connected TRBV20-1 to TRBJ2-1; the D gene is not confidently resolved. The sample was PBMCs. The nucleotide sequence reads TGCAGTGCTAGTAGGACCGGACCCAGCTCCTACAATGAGCAGTTCTTC. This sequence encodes CSASRTGPSSYNEQFF.